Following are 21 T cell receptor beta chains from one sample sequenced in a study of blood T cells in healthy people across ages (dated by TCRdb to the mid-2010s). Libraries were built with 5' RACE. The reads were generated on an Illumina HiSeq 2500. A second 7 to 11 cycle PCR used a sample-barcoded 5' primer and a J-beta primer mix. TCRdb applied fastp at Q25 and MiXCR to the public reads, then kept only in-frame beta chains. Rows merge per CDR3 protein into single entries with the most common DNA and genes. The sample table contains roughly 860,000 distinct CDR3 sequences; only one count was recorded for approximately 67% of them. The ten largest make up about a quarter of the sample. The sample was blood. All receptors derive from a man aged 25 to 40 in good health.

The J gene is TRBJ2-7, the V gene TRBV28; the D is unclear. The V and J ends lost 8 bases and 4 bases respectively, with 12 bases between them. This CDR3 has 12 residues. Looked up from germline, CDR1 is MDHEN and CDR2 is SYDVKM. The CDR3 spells CASESGQYEQYF. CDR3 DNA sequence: TGTGCCAGCGAAAGTGGGCAATACGAGCAGTACTTC.

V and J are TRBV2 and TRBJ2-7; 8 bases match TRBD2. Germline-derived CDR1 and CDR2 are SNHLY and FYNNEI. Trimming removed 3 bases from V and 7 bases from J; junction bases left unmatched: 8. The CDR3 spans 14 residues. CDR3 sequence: CASSEMTGGNEQYF. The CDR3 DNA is TGTGCCAGCAGTGAGATGACGGGAGGGAATGAGCAGTACTTC.

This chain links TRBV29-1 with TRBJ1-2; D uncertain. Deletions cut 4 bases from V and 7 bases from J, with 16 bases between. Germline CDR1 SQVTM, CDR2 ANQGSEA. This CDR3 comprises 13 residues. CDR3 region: CSVAGGMLFGYTF. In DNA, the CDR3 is TGCAGCGTTGCAGGAGGGATGTTGTTTGGCTACACCTTC.

In DNA, the CDR3 is TGTGCCAGCAGCTTTTCGGGGCAGTCTAATGAAAAACTGTTTTTT. Translated: CASSFSGQSNEKLFF. The V and J genes are TRBV7-8 and TRBJ1-4, with D perhaps TRBD1 (5 bases). The CDR3 spans 15 residues. Germline CDR1 is SGHVS and CDR2 is FQNEAQ. Trimming left V 3 bases short and J 3 bases short, with 11 bases between.

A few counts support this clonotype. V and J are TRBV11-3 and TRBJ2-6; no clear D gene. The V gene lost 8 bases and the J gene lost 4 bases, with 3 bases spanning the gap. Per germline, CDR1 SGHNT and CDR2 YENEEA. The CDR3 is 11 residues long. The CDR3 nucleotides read TGTGCCAGCCTAGGGGCCAACGTCCTGACTTTC. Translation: CASLGANVLTF.

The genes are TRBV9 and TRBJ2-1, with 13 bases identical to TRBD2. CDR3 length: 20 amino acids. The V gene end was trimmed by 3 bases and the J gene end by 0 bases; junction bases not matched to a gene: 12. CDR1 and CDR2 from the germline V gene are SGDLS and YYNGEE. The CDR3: CASSGFGVLAGGNSYNEQFF. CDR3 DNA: TGTGCCAGCAGCGGATTCGGAGTACTAGCGGGGGGGAACTCCTACAATGAGCAGTTCTTC.

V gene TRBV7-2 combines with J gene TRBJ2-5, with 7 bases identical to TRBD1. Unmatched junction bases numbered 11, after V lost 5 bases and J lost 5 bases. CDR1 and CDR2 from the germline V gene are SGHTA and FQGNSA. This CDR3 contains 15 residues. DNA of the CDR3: TGTGCCAGCAGCCCCTATACAGGGGCAGAGGAGACCCAGTACTTC. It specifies CASSPYTGAEETQYF.

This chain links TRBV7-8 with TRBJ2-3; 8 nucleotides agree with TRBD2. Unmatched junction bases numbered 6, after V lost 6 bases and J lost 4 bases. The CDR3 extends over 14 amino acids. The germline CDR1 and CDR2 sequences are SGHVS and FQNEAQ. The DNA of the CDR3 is TGTGCCAGCAGTCCCGGGGGGGCCTCAGATACGCAGTATTTT. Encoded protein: CASSPGGASDTQYF.

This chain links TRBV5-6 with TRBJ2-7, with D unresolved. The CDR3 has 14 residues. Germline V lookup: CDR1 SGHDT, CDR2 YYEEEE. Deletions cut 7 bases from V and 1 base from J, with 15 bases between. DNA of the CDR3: TGTGCCAGCTCCTTTGGGTATCGTTCCTACGAGCAGTACTTC. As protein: CASSFGYRSYEQYF.

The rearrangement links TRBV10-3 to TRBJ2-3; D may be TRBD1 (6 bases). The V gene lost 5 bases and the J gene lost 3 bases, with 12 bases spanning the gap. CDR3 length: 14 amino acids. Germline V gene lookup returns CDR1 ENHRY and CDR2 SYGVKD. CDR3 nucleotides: TGTGCCATCAGTACCTCAACAGGGACAGATACGCAGTATTTT. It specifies CAISTSTGTDTQYF.

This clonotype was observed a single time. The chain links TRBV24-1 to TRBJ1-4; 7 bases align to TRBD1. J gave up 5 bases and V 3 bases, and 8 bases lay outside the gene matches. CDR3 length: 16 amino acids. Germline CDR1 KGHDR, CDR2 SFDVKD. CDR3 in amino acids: CATSDPPTGTNEKLFF. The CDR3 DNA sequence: TGTGCCACCAGTGATCCACCGACAGGGACCAATGAAAAACTGTTTTTT.

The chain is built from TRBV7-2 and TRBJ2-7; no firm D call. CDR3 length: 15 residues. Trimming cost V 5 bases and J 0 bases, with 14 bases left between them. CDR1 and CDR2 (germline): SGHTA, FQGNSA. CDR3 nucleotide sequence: TGTGCCAGCAGCCTAACATGGGTCTCCTCCTACGAGCAGTACTTC. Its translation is CASSLTWVSSYEQYF.

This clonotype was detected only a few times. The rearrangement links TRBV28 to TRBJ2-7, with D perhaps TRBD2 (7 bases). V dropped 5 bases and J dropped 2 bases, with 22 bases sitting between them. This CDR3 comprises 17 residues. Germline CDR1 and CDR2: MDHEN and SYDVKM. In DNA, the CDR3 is TGTGCCAGCAGTCCAAAGGTCGTGGGGGGGGGCACCTACGAGCAGTACTTC. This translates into CASSPKVVGGGTYEQYF.

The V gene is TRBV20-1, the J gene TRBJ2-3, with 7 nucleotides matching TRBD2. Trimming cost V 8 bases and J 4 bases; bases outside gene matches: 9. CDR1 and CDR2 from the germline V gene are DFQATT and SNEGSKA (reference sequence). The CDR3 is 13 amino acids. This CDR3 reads CSTQRGSADTQYF. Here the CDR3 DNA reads TGCAGTACCCAGCGGGGAAGCGCAGATACGCAGTATTTT.

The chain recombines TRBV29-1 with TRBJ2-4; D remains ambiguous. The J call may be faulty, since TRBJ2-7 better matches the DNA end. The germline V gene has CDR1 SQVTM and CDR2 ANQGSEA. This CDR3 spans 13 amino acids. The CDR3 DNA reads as TGCAGCGTTGGGCCGACGGAACCCTACGAGCAGTACTTC. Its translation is CSVGPTEPYEQYF.

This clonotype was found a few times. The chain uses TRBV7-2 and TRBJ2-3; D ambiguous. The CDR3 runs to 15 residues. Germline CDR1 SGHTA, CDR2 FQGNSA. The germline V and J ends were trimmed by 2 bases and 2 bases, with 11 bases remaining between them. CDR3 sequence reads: CASSLLGTPTDTQYF. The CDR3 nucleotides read TGTGCCAGCAGCTTATTGGGCACCCCCACAGATACGCAGTATTTT.

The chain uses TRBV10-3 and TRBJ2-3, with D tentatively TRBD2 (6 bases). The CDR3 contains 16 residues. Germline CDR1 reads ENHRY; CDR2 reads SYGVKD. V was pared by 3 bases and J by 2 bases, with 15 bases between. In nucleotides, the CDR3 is TGTGCCATCAGTGACTCCCAACGGGGGTACACAGATACGCAGTATTTT. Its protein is CAISDSQRGYTDTQYF.

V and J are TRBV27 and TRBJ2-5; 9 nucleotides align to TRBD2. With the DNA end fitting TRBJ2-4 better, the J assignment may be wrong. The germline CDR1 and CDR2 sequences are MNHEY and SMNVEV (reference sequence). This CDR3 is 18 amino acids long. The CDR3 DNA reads TGTGCCAGCAGTGTGCGATTAGCGGGGGATCCCTCCCGGAACATTCAGTACTTC. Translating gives CASSVRLAGDPSRNIQYF.

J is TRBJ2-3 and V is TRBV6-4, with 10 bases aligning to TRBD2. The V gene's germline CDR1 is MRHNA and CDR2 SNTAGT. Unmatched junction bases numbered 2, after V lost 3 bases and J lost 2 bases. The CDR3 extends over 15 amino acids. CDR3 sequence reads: CASSEAGGHTDTQYF. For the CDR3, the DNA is TGTGCCAGCAGTGAAGCGGGGGGGCACACAGATACGCAGTATTTT.

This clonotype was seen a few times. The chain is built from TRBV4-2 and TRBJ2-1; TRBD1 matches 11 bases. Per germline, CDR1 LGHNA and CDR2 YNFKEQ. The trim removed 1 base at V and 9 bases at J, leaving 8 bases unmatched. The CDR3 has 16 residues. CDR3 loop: CASSQGRTGGFGEQFF. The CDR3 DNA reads TGTGCCAGCAGCCAAGGAAGGACAGGGGGCTTCGGTGAGCAGTTCTTC.

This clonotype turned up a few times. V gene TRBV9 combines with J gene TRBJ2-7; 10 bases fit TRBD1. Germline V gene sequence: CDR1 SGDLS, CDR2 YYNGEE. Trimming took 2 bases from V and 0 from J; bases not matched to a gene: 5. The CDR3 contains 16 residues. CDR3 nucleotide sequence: TGTGCCAGCAGCGTGGGAGGGACAGGGGTCTCCTACGAGCAGTACTTC. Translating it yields CASSVGGTGVSYEQYF.